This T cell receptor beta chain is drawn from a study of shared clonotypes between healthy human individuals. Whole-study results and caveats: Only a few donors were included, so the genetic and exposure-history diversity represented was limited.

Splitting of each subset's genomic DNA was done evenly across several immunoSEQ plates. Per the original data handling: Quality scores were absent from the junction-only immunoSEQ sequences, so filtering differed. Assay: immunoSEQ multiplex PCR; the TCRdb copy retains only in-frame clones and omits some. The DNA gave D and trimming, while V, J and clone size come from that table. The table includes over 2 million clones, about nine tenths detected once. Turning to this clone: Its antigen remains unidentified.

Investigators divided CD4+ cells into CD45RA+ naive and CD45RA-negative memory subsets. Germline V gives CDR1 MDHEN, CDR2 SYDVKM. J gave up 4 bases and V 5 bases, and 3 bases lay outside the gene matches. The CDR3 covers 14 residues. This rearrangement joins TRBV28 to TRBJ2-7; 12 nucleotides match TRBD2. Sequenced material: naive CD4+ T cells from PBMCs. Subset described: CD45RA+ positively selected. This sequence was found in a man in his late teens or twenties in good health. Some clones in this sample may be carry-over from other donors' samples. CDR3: CASSMLAGGYEQYF. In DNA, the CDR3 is TGTGCCAGCAGTATGCTAGCGGGAGGGTACGAGCAGTACTTC. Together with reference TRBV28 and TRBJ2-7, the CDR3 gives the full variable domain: DVKVTQSSRYLVKRTGEKVFLECVQDMDHENMFWYRQDPGLGLRLIYFSYDVKMKEKGDIPEGYSVSREKKERFSLILESASTNQTSMYLCASSMLAGGYEQYFGPGTRLTVT.